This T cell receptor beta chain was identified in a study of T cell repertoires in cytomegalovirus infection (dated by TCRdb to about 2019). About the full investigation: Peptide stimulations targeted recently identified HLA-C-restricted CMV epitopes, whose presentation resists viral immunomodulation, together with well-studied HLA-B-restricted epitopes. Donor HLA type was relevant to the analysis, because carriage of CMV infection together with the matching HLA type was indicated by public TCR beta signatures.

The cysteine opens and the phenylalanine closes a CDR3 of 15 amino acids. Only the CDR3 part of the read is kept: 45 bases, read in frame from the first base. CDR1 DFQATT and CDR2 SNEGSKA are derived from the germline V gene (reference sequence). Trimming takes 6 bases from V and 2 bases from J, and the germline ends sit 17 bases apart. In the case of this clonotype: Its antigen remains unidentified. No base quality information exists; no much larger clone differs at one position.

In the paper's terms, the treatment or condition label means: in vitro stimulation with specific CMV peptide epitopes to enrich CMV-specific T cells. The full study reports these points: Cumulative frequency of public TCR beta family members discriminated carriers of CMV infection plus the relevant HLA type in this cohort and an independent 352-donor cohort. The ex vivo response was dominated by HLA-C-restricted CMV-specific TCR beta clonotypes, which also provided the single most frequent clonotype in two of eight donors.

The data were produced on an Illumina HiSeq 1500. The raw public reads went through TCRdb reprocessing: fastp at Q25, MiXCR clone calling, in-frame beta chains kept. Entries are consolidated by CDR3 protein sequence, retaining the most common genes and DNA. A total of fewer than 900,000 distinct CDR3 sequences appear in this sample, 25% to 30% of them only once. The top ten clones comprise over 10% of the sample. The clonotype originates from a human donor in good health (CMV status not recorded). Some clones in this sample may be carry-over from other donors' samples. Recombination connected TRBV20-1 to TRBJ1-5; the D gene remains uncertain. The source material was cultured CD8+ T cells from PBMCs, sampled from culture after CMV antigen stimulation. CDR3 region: CSAVEKGFGNQPQHF. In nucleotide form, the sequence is TGCAGTGCCGTAGAGAAAGGGTTCGGCAATCAGCCCCAGCATTTT.